The present T cell receptor beta chain was sequenced within a study of blood T cell repertoires in COVID-19. Seattle's enrolled individuals joined amid active infection and were then monitored longitudinally. The CDR3 runs 20 residues. Clones were read by immunoSEQ multiplex PCR, and TCRdb kept only the in-frame ones, dropping some. The sample lists about 310,000 clones; about 90% were seen once. This receptor was taken from a woman in her thirties with COVID-19, enrolled during active disease. The sample was peripheral blood. This chain joins TRBV21-1 and TRBJ1-5; TRBD1 is the table's D call and was not checked against the DNA. TRBV21-1 is deemed a pseudogene. The CDR3 loop reads CASSLSNYMGRQGDNQPQHF. In nucleotides, the CDR3 is TGTGCCAGCAGCCTCAGCAACTACATGGGGCGACAGGGGGACAATCAGCCCCAGCATTTT.